One sample yielded the 10 T cell receptor beta chains listed below, sequenced in a study of blood T cell repertoires in COVID-19. Measured with immunoSEQ multiplex PCR; TCRdb has only the in-frame clones, and not every one. The sample consists of 250,000 to 350,000 clones, 65% to 90% of them appearing once. Sequenced: peripheral blood. Every receptor here comes from a woman in her 70s with COVID-19, enrolled during active disease.

A single count supports this clone. The chain combines TRBV6-5 with TRBJ1-1, with D possibly matching TRBD1 (5 bases). V lost 2 bases and J 4 bases, leaving 11 bases between the germline ends. CDR3 length: 14 amino acids. From germline, CDR1 is MNHEY and CDR2 SVGAGI. The CDR3 nucleotides read TGTGCCAGCAGTTACCTCGACAGTCTCACTGAAGCTTTCTTT. Amino acid sequence: CASSYLDSLTEAFF.

The chain carries TRBV28 and TRBJ1-2; 8 bases agree with TRBD1. The germline gives CDR1 MDHEN, CDR2 SYDVKM. CDR3 size: 15 residues. V was pared by 8 bases and J by 3 bases, with 11 bases of the junction left unmatched. For the CDR3, the DNA is TGTGCCAGCTGGGGTGACAGGGGTAGGGACTATGGCTACACCTTC. It is translated as CASWGDRGRDYGYTF.

The rearrangement joins TRBV4-3 to TRBJ1-5; D uncertain. The length of the CDR3 is 14 residues. CDR1 is LGHNA and CDR2 is YSLEER in the germline V gene. Trimming removed 4 bases at V and 7 bases at J, with 14 bases between. CDR3 residues: CASSLFLGRQPQHF. In nucleotides, the CDR3 is TGCGCCAGCAGCCTGTTTTTGGGCCGGCAGCCCCAGCATTTT.

This rearrangement joins TRBV7-2 to TRBJ1-1; TRBD1 agrees at 10 bases. There are 14 residues in the CDR3. Germline V gene lookup returns CDR1 SGHTA and CDR2 FQGNSA. Germline trimming cut 2 bases from V and 6 bases from J; bases unmatched to any gene: 3. CDR3 DNA sequence: TGTGCCAGCAGCTTAAGACAGGGGGCGTCTGAAGCTTTCTTT. Its translation is CASSLRQGASEAFF.

The CDR3 spells CASSPTPGQGGNTEAFF. The CDR3 nucleotides are TGCGCCAGCAGCCCTACCCCCGGGCAGGGAGGGAACACTGAAGCTTTCTTT. The V call is TRBV4-3, the J call TRBJ1-1; D is perhaps TRBD1 (5 bases). This CDR3 has 17 amino acids. With 4 bases removed from V and 1 base from J, the gap between germline ends came to 19 bases. Germline CDR1 reads LGHNA; CDR2 reads YSLEER.

The chain joins TRBV29-1 to TRBJ1-1, with TRBD1 identical over 8 bases. The CDR3 runs to 15 residues. V shed 3 bases and J 1 base; nucleotides not matched to a gene: 7. In germline, CDR1 is SQVTM, CDR2 ANQGSEA. The DNA for the CDR3 is TGCAGCGTTGAGTGGGGCAGGGGGCAGAACACTGAAGCTTTCTTT. This encodes CSVEWGRGQNTEAFF.

This chain links TRBV2 with TRBJ2-1; D not resolved. There are 11 residues in the CDR3. The V and J ends lost 8 bases and 5 bases respectively, with 7 bases between them. Germline V gene data show CDR1 as SNHLY and CDR2 as FYNNEI. CDR3 amino acids: CASLTNNEQFF. The CDR3, as DNA: TGTGCCAGCCTAACGAACAATGAGCAGTTCTTC. Full variable domain (remainder filled in from reference TRBV2 and TRBJ2-1): EPEVTQTPSHQVTQMGQEVILRCVPISNHLYFYWYRQILGQKVEFLVSFYNNEISEKSEIFDDQFSVERPDGSNFTLKIRSTKLEDSAMYFCASLTNNEQFFGPGTRLTVL.

This sequence joins TRBV30 and TRBJ2-7, with TRBD1 matching over 12 bases. Germline-derived CDR1 and CDR2 are GTSNPN and SVGIG (reference sequence). Losses at the gene ends were 5 bases for V and 6 bases for J; bases not matched to a gene: 8. There are 14 residues in the CDR3. As DNA, the CDR3 is TGTGCCTGGGGGCCCGGGACAGGGGGCGGCGAGCAGTACTTC. It yields the protein CAWGPGTGGGEQYF.

This clone showed up just once. V gene TRBV5-1 combines with J gene TRBJ2-7, with 9 bases fitting TRBD1. Looked up from germline, CDR1 is SGHRS and CDR2 is YFSETQ. This CDR3 has 13 residues. With 4 bases clipped from V and 5 bases from J, the junction kept 4 bases outside the gene matches. The CDR3 nucleotides read TGCGCCAGCAGCGTCCGGGACAGGGACGAGCAGTACTTC. This encodes CASSVRDRDEQYF.

This sequence joins TRBV19 and TRBJ2-2; 10 bases are a match to TRBD1. In germline, CDR1 is LNHDA, CDR2 SQIVND (reference sequence). J gave up 7 bases and V 10 bases, and 6 bases lay outside the gene matches. The CDR3 is 13 amino acids. The CDR3 loop is CAIRDRGGGELFF. Written as DNA, the CDR3 is TGTGCCATCCGGGACAGGGGCGGCGGGGAGCTGTTTTTT.